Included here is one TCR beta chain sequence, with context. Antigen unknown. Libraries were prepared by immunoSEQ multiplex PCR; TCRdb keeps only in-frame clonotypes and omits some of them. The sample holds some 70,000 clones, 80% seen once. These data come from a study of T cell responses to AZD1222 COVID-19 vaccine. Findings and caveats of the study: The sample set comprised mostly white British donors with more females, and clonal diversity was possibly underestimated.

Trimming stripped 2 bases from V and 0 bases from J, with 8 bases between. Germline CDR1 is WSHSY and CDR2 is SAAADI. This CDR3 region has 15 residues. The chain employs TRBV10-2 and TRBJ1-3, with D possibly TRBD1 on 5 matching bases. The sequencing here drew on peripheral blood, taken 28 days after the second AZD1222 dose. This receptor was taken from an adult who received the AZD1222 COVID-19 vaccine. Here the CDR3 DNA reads TGCGCCAGCAGTGAGCGGGGGAGCTCTGGAAACACCATATATTTT. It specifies CASSERGSSGNTIYF.